These T cell receptor beta chains were read from a single sample in a study of blood T cell repertoires in COVID-19. Some clones are missing from TCRdb's copy, which holds only in-frame ones; the method was immunoSEQ multiplex PCR. The table includes some 430,000 clones, 80% to 95% detected once. Sequenced input: PBMCs or T cells enriched from blood (not recorded which). Every receptor here comes from a man between 18 and 29 years old who had recovered from COVID-19. CDR3s include the opening cysteine and the closing phenylalanine or tryptophan. The D gene is left open where the match is weak. Rows may omit the clone size; those that give it use once, few, many or a size class.

TRBJ1-6,.,many,TRBV18,CASSPPLGENSPLHF,TGTGCCAGCTCACCACCGTTAGGGGAAAATTCACCCCTCCACTTT
TRBJ2-3,TRBD2,.,TRBV11-2,CASSFGTSGTGTQYF,TGTGCCAGCAGCTTCGGGACTAGCGGGACAGGTACGCAGTATTTT
TRBJ1-5,.,.,TRBV6-5,CASSYRGGNQPQHF,TGTGCCAGCAGTTACCGCGGGGGCAATCAGCCCCAGCATTTT
TRBJ1-3,TRBD1,.,TRBV18,CASSPLQGASGNTIYF,TGTGCCAGCTCACCCCTACAGGGGGCCTCAGGAAACACCATATATTTT
TRBJ2-7,.,.,TRBV27,CASSFRTETYEQYF,TGTGCCAGCAGTTTCCGGACAGAAACCTACGAGCAGTACTTC
TRBJ1-3,.,.,TRBV20-1,CSASQGALSGNTIYF,TGCAGTGCTAGTCAAGGGGCCCTCTCTGGAAACACCATATATTTT
TRBJ1-2,.,.,TRBV7-9,CASSMQGRKTVGYTF,TGTGCCAGCAGCATGCAGGGCCGGAAAACAGTTGGCTACACCTTC
TRBJ2-1,TRBD2,.,TRBV29-1,CSSSGTRRDDEQFF,TGCAGCTCATCCGGGACTAGGAGGGACGATGAGCAGTTCTTC
TRBJ2-1,TRBD2,.,TRBV7-2,CASSPSQREIKFF,TGTGCCAGCAGCCCATCGCAGCGGGAGATTAAGTTCTTC
TRBJ1-3,.,.,TRBV11-2,CASSFSGNTIYF,TGTGCCAGCAGCTTCTCCGGAAACACCATATATTTT
TRBJ1-6,TRBD1,.,TRBV7-9,CASSSLAPGQYNSPLHF,TGTGCCAGCAGCTCATTAGCCCCGGGACAGTATAATTCACCCCTCCACTTT
TRBJ1-3,TRBD1,.,TRBV2,CASREDRSGNTIYF,TGTGCCAGCAGAGAGGACAGGTCTGGAAACACCATATATTTT
TRBJ2-1,TRBD2,.,TRBV25-1,CASSESVAGGTNEQFF,TGTGCCAGCAGTGAATCGGTTGCGGGAGGAACCAATGAGCAGTTCTTC
TRBJ2-7,TRBD2,.,TRBV5-5,CASSFGGLAGSAGAYEQYF,TGTGCCAGCAGCTTCGGGGGACTAGCGGGCTCCGCCGGAGCCTACGAGCAGTACTTC
TRBJ2-1,TRBD1,.,TRBV7-9,CASKEGQGSYNEQFF,TGTGCCAGCAAGGAAGGACAGGGATCCTACAATGAGCAGTTCTTC
TRBJ2-3,TRBD2,.,TRBV5-4,CASSSPASGKSTDTQYF,TGTGCCAGCAGCTCGCCAGCTAGCGGGAAGAGCACAGATACGCAGTATTTT
TRBJ1-1,.,.,TRBV28,CASSPAEYTEAFF,TGTGCCAGCAGTCCCGCGGAGTACACTGAAGCTTTCTTT
TRBJ1-2,.,.,TRBV3-1/TRBV3-2,CASSQGQDGRGYTF,TGTGCCAGCAGCCAAGGTCAGGATGGGAGAGGCTACACCTTC
TRBJ2-3,.,.,TRBV5-4,CASSGRDINTDTQYF,TGTGCCAGCAGCGGTCGAGACATTAACACAGATACGCAGTATTTT
TRBJ2-1,TRBD2,.,TRBV2,CASSELAGAYNEQFF,TGTGCCAGCAGTGAACTTGCGGGAGCCTACAATGAGCAGTTCTTC
TRBJ1-2,.,.,TRBV19,CASSDRTANTYGYTF,TGTGCCAGTAGCGATCGGACAGCTAATACCTATGGCTACACCTTC
TRBJ1-5,.,.,TRBV27,CASSLSTASNQPQHF,TGTGCCAGCAGTTTATCCACAGCAAGCAATCAGCCCCAGCATTTT
TRBJ2-1,TRBD2,.,TRBV28,CASSFVAGGQFF,TGTGCCAGCAGTTTTGTAGCGGGAGGGCAGTTCTTC
TRBJ1-6,.,.,TRBV9,CASSVGSQGRVDSPLHF,TGTGCCAGCAGCGTAGGAAGCCAGGGGCGCGTGGATTCACCCCTCCACTTT
TRBJ2-2,TRBD1,.,TRBV28,CASSRQGGATGELFF,TGTGCCAGCAGTCGACAGGGGGGGGCCACCGGGGAGCTGTTTTTT
TRBJ2-7,TRBD1,once,TRBV5-1,CASSRDRGWREQYF,TGCGCCAGCAGCCGGGACAGGGGTTGGCGCGAGCAGTACTTC
TRBJ1-5,TRBD1,.,TRBV11-2,CASSLQGDHQPQHF,TGTGCCAGCAGCTTACAGGGGGACCATCAGCCCCAGCATTTT